Below are 22 T cell receptor beta chains sequenced from a single sample in a study of blood T cell repertoires in COVID-19. The repertoire was sequenced with immunoSEQ multiplex PCR; TCRdb's copy has only in-frame clones and lacks some. The repertoire has 250,000 or so clones, 70% to 90% of them found once; the top ten carry roughly 3%. Sequencing was done on a sample of peripheral blood. Receptors were obtained from a man younger than 30 with active or convalescent COVID-19.

V and J are TRBV2 and TRBJ2-6; 9 bases are shared with TRBD1. Germline assignment: CDR1 SNHLY and CDR2 FYNNEI. CDR3 length: 16 residues. Trimming removed 8 bases from V and 0 bases from J; junction bases left unmatched: 5. CDR3 residues: CASPGTGSSGANVLTF. CDR3 DNA sequence: TGTGCCAGCCCAGGGACAGGGAGCTCTGGGGCCAACGTCCTGACTTTC.

The chain's CDR3 is CASRPTDRGVTEAFF. As DNA, the CDR3 is TGTGCCAGCAGACCGACGGACAGGGGGGTAACTGAAGCTTTCTTT. This chain joins TRBV9 and TRBJ1-1; 10 bases align to TRBD1. V gave up 5 bases and J gave up 5 bases; unmatched junction bases: 9. CDR1 and CDR2 (germline): SGDLS, YYNGEE. CDR3 size: 15 residues.

The chain recombines TRBV12-3 or TRBV12-4 with TRBJ1-2; D remains ambiguous. The V end lost 2 bases, the J end lost 0 bases, and 4 bases lay between the germline ends. This CDR3 comprises 13 residues. In DNA, the CDR3 is TGTGCCAGCAGTTTAACGGCTAACTATGGCTACACCTTC. It codes for CASSLTANYGYTF.

This clone was recorded once. V usage is TRBV18 and J usage is TRBJ1-5; perhaps TRBD1 as D (6 bases). This CDR3 is built from 20 residues. CDR1 is KGHSH, CDR2 LQKENI, per germline. V was shortened by 1 base and J by 0 bases, with 22 bases between the two germline ends. Here the CDR3 reads CASSPRSQVTQGNSNQPQHF. In DNA form, the CDR3 reads TGTGCCAGCTCACCACGGTCGCAGGTTACTCAGGGGAATAGCAATCAGCCCCAGCATTTT.

This chain uses TRBV5-4 with TRBJ2-5; the D gene is possibly TRBD2 (6 bases). The CDR3 is made up of 13 amino acids. The germline V gene encodes CDR1 SGHNT and CDR2 YYREEE (reference sequence). V lost 4 bases and J lost 5, with 12 bases in between. The CDR3 DNA is TGTGCCAGCAGCCTGGGACTGGAGGAGACCCAGTACTTC. Amino acid sequence: CASSLGLEETQYF.

The chain combines TRBV5-1 with TRBJ1-4; D gene uncertain. In germline, CDR1 is SGHRS, CDR2 YFSETQ. V lost 4 bases, J lost 8 bases, and 12 bases lay in between. The CDR3 consists of 13 residues. DNA of the CDR3: TGCGCCAGCAGCCTCGAGGTTCAAGAAAAACTGTTTTTT. This codes for CASSLEVQEKLFF.

This clone was seen only a few times. J is TRBJ1-6 and V is TRBV5-1; D might be TRBD1 (6 bases). From germline, CDR1 is SGHRS and CDR2 YFSETQ. V lost 2 bases to trimming and J lost 3 bases, with 6 bases between them. CDR3 length equals 14 residues. Here the CDR3 DNA reads TGCGCCAGCAGCTTACAGGGCTATAATTCACCCCTCCACTTT. Amino acid sequence: CASSLQGYNSPLHF.

The chain uses TRBV7-2 and TRBJ2-1; no clear D. V dropped 0 bases and J dropped 3 bases, with 9 bases sitting between them. The CDR3 totals 15 residues. Per the germline V gene, CDR1 is SGHTA and CDR2 is FQGNSA. The CDR3 nucleotides are TGTGCCAGCAGCTTAGCGGGCACGCTCTACAATGAGCAGTTCTTC. Its translation is CASSLAGTLYNEQFF.

This rearrangement joins TRBV10-3 to TRBJ2-5; 11 bases map to TRBD1. J gave up 5 bases and V 6 bases, and 5 bases lay outside the gene matches. Germline CDR1 reads ENHRY; CDR2 reads SYGVKD. The CDR3 length is 14 residues. CDR3 loop: CAIRKGQGVETQYF. CDR3 nucleotide sequence: TGTGCCATCAGAAAGGGACAGGGGGTGGAGACCCAGTACTTC.

The CDR3 nucleotides read TGTGCCAGCAGCCCAGACAGCCGGAACACTGAAGCTTTCTTT. Its translation is CASSPDSRNTEAFF. The chain has TRBV7-2 and TRBJ1-1, with D possibly matching TRBD1 (5 bases). Deletions cut 5 bases from V and 1 base from J, with 11 bases between. Germline V gives CDR1 SGHTA, CDR2 FQGNSA. The CDR3 is 14 amino acids.

The chain uses TRBV9 and TRBJ2-2; TRBD2 matches 9 bases. With V trimmed by 4 bases and J by 7 bases, 11 bases remained unmatched. Looked up from germline, CDR1 is SGDLS and CDR2 is YYNGEE. The CDR3 length is 16 residues. CDR3 nucleotides: TGTGCCAGCAGCCTACGACTAGCGGAGGGGAGCGGGGAGCTGTTTTTT. It translates to CASSLRLAEGSGELFF.

The chain has TRBV11-2 and TRBJ1-1; D remains unclear. Germline V CDR1 and CDR2: SGHAT, FQNNGV. The CDR3 covers 10 residues. V dropped 5 bases and J dropped 8 bases, with 6 bases sitting between them. CDR3 DNA sequence: TGTGCCAGCAGCGTAGTAGAAGCTTTCTTT. Translating it yields CASSVVEAFF.

The CDR3 bases are TGTGCCAGCAGTTACGGGGGGGCGGAGAACACTGAAGCTTTCTTT. Protein: CASSYGGAENTEAFF. V is TRBV6-2 or TRBV6-3 and J is TRBJ1-1; possible D gene TRBD1, 6 bases. This CDR3 is built from 15 residues. V was clipped by 2 bases and J by 1 base, with 11 bases between them. Germline CDR1 MNHEY, CDR2 SVGEGT.

The chain is built from TRBV28 and TRBJ2-7; D might be TRBD1 (6 bases). CDR1 is MDHEN, CDR2 SYDVKM, per germline. Trimming removed 8 bases from V and 2 bases from J, with 19 bases in between. This CDR3 spans 15 amino acids. For the CDR3, the DNA is TGTGCCAGCTCTATCACAGGGTCGGGTCCCTACGAGCAGTACTTC. Protein sequence: CASSITGSGPYEQYF.

The rearrangement joins TRBV9 to TRBJ1-1; 10 nucleotides match TRBD1. The V gene end was trimmed by 3 bases and the J gene end by 9 bases; junction bases not matched to a gene: 5. The CDR3 extends over 13 amino acids. CDR1 and CDR2 from the germline V gene are SGDLS and YYNGEE. CDR3 residues: CASSESGQGKAFF. As DNA, the CDR3 is TGTGCCAGCAGCGAATCGGGACAGGGGAAAGCTTTCTTT.

The chain joins TRBV7-2 to TRBJ1-2, with TRBD1 identical over 8 bases. Germline CDR1 is SGHTA and CDR2 is FQGNSA. Trimming at V came to 7 bases and at J to 6 bases, leaving 10 bases not matched to a gene. CDR3 length equals 14 residues. Written as DNA, the CDR3 is TGTGCCAGCAACTCAGCGCAGGGGGCCAATGGCTACACCTTC. It codes for CASNSAQGANGYTF.

The chain recombines TRBV7-2 with TRBJ1-1; no reliable D call. CDR3 length: 15 residues. Germline V gives CDR1 SGHTA, CDR2 FQGNSA. The V and J ends lost 0 bases and 4 bases respectively, with 12 bases between them. The CDR3 here is CASSLATGSGTEAFF. The CDR3 coding sequence is TGTGCCAGCAGCTTAGCGACCGGGAGTGGCACTGAAGCTTTCTTT.

V usage is TRBV6-2 or TRBV6-3 and J usage is TRBJ1-1, with TRBD1 matching over 7 bases. From germline, CDR1 is MNHEY and CDR2 SVGEGT. The trim removed 6 bases at V and 4 bases at J, leaving 5 bases unmatched. The CDR3 length is 13 residues. CDR3 sequence reads: CASSRQGGTEAFF. For the CDR3, the DNA is TGTGCCAGCAGCAGACAGGGTGGCACTGAAGCTTTCTTT.

In its sample, this clone was seen once. This sequence joins TRBV30 and TRBJ2-1; D unresolved. Germline loops: CDR1 GTSNPN, CDR2 SVGIG (reference sequence). The CDR3 has 14 amino acids. Trimming stripped 0 bases from V and 9 bases from J, with 15 bases between. In DNA form, the CDR3 reads TGTGCCTGGAGTGTGGAAGCTCTAACTATTGAGCAGTTCTTC. This codes for CAWSVEALTIEQFF.

The gene calls are TRBV6-4 and TRBJ1-1, with 8 bases matching TRBD1. The CDR3 sequence is 13 residues long. The germline gives CDR1 MRHNA, CDR2 SNTAGT. J was trimmed by 5 bases and V by 5 bases; bases with no gene match: 4. CDR3 region: CASSTDRGTEAFF. The DNA for the CDR3 is TGTGCCAGCAGTACCGACAGGGGAACTGAAGCTTTCTTT.

J is TRBJ1-1 and V is TRBV28; possible D gene TRBD1, 6 bases. Germline V gives CDR1 MDHEN, CDR2 SYDVKM. The CDR3 contains 14 residues. V lost 5 bases and J 4 bases, leaving 14 bases between the germline ends. CDR3 amino acids: CASSARQAGTEAFF. The CDR3 DNA follows: TGTGCCAGCAGTGCGAGACAGGCGGGCACTGAAGCTTTCTTT. Together with reference TRBV28 and TRBJ1-1, the CDR3 gives the full variable domain: DVKVTQSSRYLVKRTGEKVFLECVQDMDHENMFWYRQDPGLGLRLIYFSYDVKMKEKGDIPEGYSVSREKKERFSLILESASTNQTSMYLCASSARQAGTEAFFGQGTRLTVV.

This clone was counted a single time. V and J are TRBV6-2 or TRBV6-3 and TRBJ1-1, with D possibly TRBD1 on 6 matching bases. The CDR3 is 16 amino acids. V dropped 1 base and J dropped 3 bases, with 15 bases sitting between them. The V gene's germline CDR1 is MNHEY and CDR2 SVGEGT. The CDR3 is CASSYYAYGGHTEAFF. As DNA, the CDR3 is TGTGCCAGCAGTTACTATGCCTACGGGGGGCACACTGAAGCTTTCTTT.